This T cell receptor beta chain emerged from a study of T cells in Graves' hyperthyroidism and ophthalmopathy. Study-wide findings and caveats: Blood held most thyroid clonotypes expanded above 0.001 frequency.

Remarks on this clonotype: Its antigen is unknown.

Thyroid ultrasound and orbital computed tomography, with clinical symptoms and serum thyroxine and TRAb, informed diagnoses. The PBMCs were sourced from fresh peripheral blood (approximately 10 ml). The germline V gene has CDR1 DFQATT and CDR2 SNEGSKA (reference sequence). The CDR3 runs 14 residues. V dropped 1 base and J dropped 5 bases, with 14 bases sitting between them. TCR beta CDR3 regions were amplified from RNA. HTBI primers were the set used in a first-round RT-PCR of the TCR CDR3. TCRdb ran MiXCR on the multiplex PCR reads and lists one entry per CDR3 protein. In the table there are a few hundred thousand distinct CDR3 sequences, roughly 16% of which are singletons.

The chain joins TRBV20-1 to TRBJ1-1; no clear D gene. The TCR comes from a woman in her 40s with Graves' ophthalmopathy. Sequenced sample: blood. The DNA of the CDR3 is TGCAGTGCTAGAGCCCACGGATCGGCTACTGAAGCTTTCTTT. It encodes CSARAHGSATEAFF.